This T cell receptor beta chain was recovered during a study of metastatic and nonmetastatic thyroid tumors (dated by TCRdb to the early 2020s). The study in broad terms: For patients with malignant and with benign thyroid disease, the researchers compared repertoires between peripheral blood samples and tumor or nodule tissue samples.

Comment on this clone: This clone's antigen is unknown. There are no base qualities to consult, and no much larger clone falls within one base.

Library creation used PCR. TCRdb lists the instrument as Illumina HiSeq 4000. High-throughput sequencing was used to profile the TCR beta-chain CDR3 region of every patient. The authors processed their data as follows. A classifier to discriminate distant-metastatic papillary thyroid cancer patients was built from CDR3 differences across clinicopathological groups. Repertoire diversity was assessed with the Shannon index, and tumor-blood repertoire similarity with the Morisita-Horn index. The raw public data were reprocessed by TCRdb itself: fastp quality trimming at Q25, MiXCR clonotype calling, in-frame beta chains only. The V and J calls and clone size are TCRdb's, not the authors'. Within this sample are 30,000 or so clones, with 25% to 30% of them counted one time only. 6.5% to 9% of the sample is held by the ten biggest clonotypes. Beyond this particular receptor, the publication reports: TCR beta diversity was reported as significantly higher in malignant tumors than in benign nodules, in both blood and tumor samples.

Inclusive of the bounding cysteine and phenylalanine, the CDR3 is 14 residues long. Only the CDR3 part of the read is kept: 42 bases, read in frame from the first base. V drops 3 bases and J drops 0 bases, leaving 9 bases in between. CDR1 and CDR2, per the germline V gene (reference sequence), are DFQATT and SNEGSKA. No patient had received any treatment before thyroid surgery. Using T-cell receptor beta sequencing, the researchers looked back retrospectively at clinical samples from patients, gathered between about 2012 and 2018. Material for sequencing was blood. The sequence came from a female donor with papillary thyroid cancer or a benign thyroid nodule (not recorded which). Some clones in this sample may be carry-over from other donors' samples. The rearrangement joined TRBV20-1 to TRBJ2-1; the D gene identity is not certain. The sequenced DNA: TGCAGTGCTAGGCCCTGGAACTCCTACAATGAGCAGTTCTTC. Translated, it reads CSARPWNSYNEQFF.